A single sample gave rise to the 25 T cell receptor beta chains below, sequenced in a study of blood T cells in healthy people across ages. The use of a sample-barcoded 5' primer and a J-beta primer mix characterized a second PCR of roughly 7 to 11 cycles. TCRdb analysed the 5' RACE reads with MiXCR anew, one entry per CDR3 protein. Found here are roughly 1.5 million distinct CDR3 sequences, 35% to 45% of them singletons; the top ten hold approximately 4.1%. The sample consisted of blood. Source of these receptors: a woman between 18 and 29 years old in good health.

V and J are TRBV29-1 and TRBJ2-2; 7 bases match TRBD1. The CDR3 spans 13 residues. Germline-derived CDR1 and CDR2 are SQVTM and ANQGSEA. Germline trimming cut 6 bases from V and 4 bases from J; bases unmatched to any gene: 5. The CDR3: CSVLQGTTGELFF. The CDR3 DNA reads as TGCAGCGTCCTACAGGGGACCACCGGGGAGCTGTTTTTT.

The V and J genes are TRBV3-1 and TRBJ2-2; the D gene could be TRBD1 or TRBD2 (5 bases each). This CDR3 has 14 amino acids. CDR1 and CDR2 from the germline V gene are LGHDT and YNNKEL (reference sequence). V was shortened by 0 bases and J by 5 bases, with 7 bases between the two germline ends. This CDR3 reads CASSQERGTGELFF. DNA of the CDR3: TGTGCCAGCAGCCAAGAGAGGGGAACCGGGGAGCTGTTTTTT.

The chain carries TRBV18 and TRBJ2-3, with D uncertain. The CDR3 totals 13 residues. V lost 4 bases to trimming and J lost 5 bases, with 10 bases between them. Germline-derived CDR1 and CDR2 are KGHSH and LQKENI. CDR3 amino acids: CASSLMTRDTQYF. As DNA, the CDR3 is TGTGCCAGCTCACTGATGACGCGAGATACGCAGTATTTT. The entire variable domain, with the rest obtained from reference TRBV18 and TRBJ2-3, is as follows: NAGVMQNPRHLVRRRGQEARLRCSPMKGHSHVYWYRQLPEEGLKFMVYLQKENIIDESGMPKERFSAEFPKEGPSILRIQQVVRGDSAAYFCASSLMTRDTQYFGPGTRLTVL.

The rearrangement uses TRBV29-1 and TRBJ2-5; 8 bases agree with TRBD2. Per germline, CDR1 SQVTM and CDR2 ANQGSEA. Trimming took 8 bases from V and 11 from J; bases not matched to a gene: 16. This CDR3 comprises 13 residues. CDR3 sequence: CSPRARGDNEQYF. The CDR3 DNA follows: TGCAGCCCCCGGGCGCGGGGGGACAATGAGCAGTACTTC.

This sequence joins TRBV7-2 and TRBJ2-3; D possibly corresponds to TRBD2 (5 bases). There are 15 residues in the CDR3. Deletions cut 8 bases from V and 0 bases from J, with 15 bases between. Per the germline V gene, CDR1 is SGHTA and CDR2 is FQGNSA. In DNA, the CDR3 is TGTGCCAGCCCCCCGAGGGCAGGTAGCACAGATACGCAGTATTTT. Amino acids: CASPPRAGSTDTQYF.

Of note for this clonotype: The junction does not match germline at one end; this may be a read error. The J gene is TRBJ1-5, the V gene TRBV7-2; D perhaps matches TRBD1 (6 bases). CDR1 is SGHTA and CDR2 is FQGNSA in the germline V gene. The CDR3 is 15 residues long. DNA of the CDR3: TGTGCCAACAGCACGAGATGGGGGCTTGAACAGCCCCAGCATTTT. Its translation is CANSTRWGLEQPQHF.

The rearrangement uses TRBV25-1 and TRBJ1-5, with D unresolved. CDR3 length: 16 residues. With 1 base removed from V and 4 bases from J, the gap between germline ends came to 14 bases. Per germline, CDR1 MGHDK and CDR2 SYGVNS. The CDR3 DNA is TGTGCCAGCAGTGAATCTACCAGCGGCCGAAATCAGCCCCAGCATTTT. This gives the protein CASSESTSGRNQPQHF.

The V call is TRBV25-1, the J call TRBJ2-4, with D perhaps matching TRBD2 (5 bases). In germline, CDR1 is MGHDK, CDR2 SYGVNS. The CDR3 consists of 16 residues. V lost 5 bases, J lost 4 bases, and 18 bases lay in between. In DNA, the CDR3 is TGTGCCAGCAGTCCAGGAGGCCCTCTCCGGAAAAACATTCAGTACTTC. Residues: CASSPGGPLRKNIQYF.

The chain has TRBV2 and TRBJ2-7; possible D gene TRBD2, 6 bases. Judging by the DNA end, TRBJ2-5 fits better; the J call may be wrong. The CDR3 is 13 residues long. Looked up from germline, CDR1 is SNHLY and CDR2 is FYNNEI. DNA of the CDR3: TGTGCCAGCAGTGATGGACTAACGGAGACCCAGTACTTC. Protein sequence: CASSDGLTETQYF.

This clonotype appeared a few times. In DNA, the CDR3 is TGTGCCACCAGCAGAACTAGCGGGAGACCAGATACGCAGTATTTT. Translation: CATSRTSGRPDTQYF. The chain couples TRBV15 to TRBJ2-3; 11 nucleotides line up with TRBD2. V lost 2 bases, J lost 4 bases, and 2 bases stayed unmatched. CDR3 length equals 15 residues. Germline lookup yields CDR1 LNHNV and CDR2 YYDKDF (reference sequence). Based on the CDR3 plus reference TRBV15 and TRBJ2-3, the full variable domain is DAMVIQNPRYQVTQFGKPVTLSCSQTLNHNVMYWYQQKSSQAPKLLFHYYDKDFNNEADTPDNFQSRRPNTSFCFLDIRSPGLGDTAMYLCATSRTSGRPDTQYFGPGTRLTVL.

This clonotype showed up just a few times. This sequence joins TRBV20-1 and TRBJ2-1, with 8 bases matching TRBD2. CDR3 length: 15 residues. Germline V lookup: CDR1 DFQATT, CDR2 SNEGSKA (reference sequence). V lost 3 bases to trimming and J lost 5 bases; unmatched junction nucleotides: 9. The CDR3 DNA follows: TGCAGTGCTAGGCTTGGGCTAGCGGGTCACAATGAGCAGTTCTTC. Protein: CSARLGLAGHNEQFF.

The chain links TRBV4-3 to TRBJ2-7; unclear D gene. Trimming cost V 0 bases and J 3 bases, with 15 bases left between them. In germline, CDR1 is LGHNA, CDR2 YSLEER. The CDR3 spans 16 residues. In DNA, the CDR3 is TGCGCCAGCAGCCAAGAATGGACGGCAGAGAACTACGAGCAGTACTTC. Residues: CASSQEWTAENYEQYF.

This clonotype was detected only a few times. The chain joins TRBV12-3 or TRBV12-4 to TRBJ1-5, with 9 bases identical to TRBD1. With 4 bases clipped from V and 5 bases from J, the junction kept 12 bases outside the gene matches. This CDR3 comprises 17 residues. The CDR3 protein is CASSSLGGGQGHQPQHF. In DNA, the CDR3 is TGTGCCAGCAGTTCGCTCGGGGGGGGACAGGGACATCAGCCCCAGCATTTT.

This chain joins TRBV7-2 and TRBJ2-3; 8 nucleotides align to TRBD2. CDR3 length: 15 amino acids. The V and J ends lost 1 base and 4 bases, in that order; junction bases with no gene match: 4. Germline CDR1 is SGHTA and CDR2 is FQGNSA. The CDR3: CASSLVREGPDTQYF. The CDR3 nucleotides are TGTGCCAGCAGCTTAGTACGGGAGGGCCCAGATACGCAGTATTTT.

CDR3 sequence (DNA): TGTGCCAGCATCCCCGGGGTAGCGGGGGTTCCGACGAACACCGGGGAGCTGTTTTTT. As protein: CASIPGVAGVPTNTGELFF. The chain carries TRBV6-1 and TRBJ2-2, with 9 bases aligning to TRBD2. The CDR3 is made up of 19 amino acids. Germline values: CDR1 MNHNS, CDR2 SASEGT. The V and J ends lost 7 bases and 0 bases, in that order; junction bases with no gene match: 15.

Only a few counts were recorded for this clonotype. J is TRBJ1-1 and V is TRBV4-3, with D hard to call. This CDR3 has 14 residues. V was clipped by 0 bases and J by 6 bases, with 11 bases between them. Germline values: CDR1 LGHNA, CDR2 YSLEER. In DNA form, the CDR3 reads TGCGCCAGCAGCCAAGATCGTGGGTTAGCTGAAGCTTTCTTT. Protein product: CASSQDRGLAEAFF.

This clonotype was seen a few times. The DNA for the CDR3 is TGCAGTGCTAGCTCACTAGCGGGGGGGCTGGGGAACATTCAGTACTTC. Translation gives CSASSLAGGLGNIQYF. The chain has TRBV20-1 and TRBJ2-4, with 13 nucleotides matching TRBD2. The germline gives CDR1 DFQATT, CDR2 SNEGSKA (reference sequence). The CDR3 loop spans 16 amino acids. V shed 3 bases, J shed 7 bases, and the junction held 9 bases outside the gene matches.

The gene calls are TRBV7-2 and TRBJ2-5, with TRBD2 identical over 14 bases. The V gene end was trimmed by 5 bases and the J gene end by 7 bases; junction bases not matched to a gene: 6. Germline V gene data show CDR1 as SGHTA and CDR2 as FQGNSA. This CDR3 region has 15 residues. The CDR3 DNA is TGTGCCAGCAGCATAGGGACTAGCGGGAGTGGGACCCAGTACTTC. It encodes CASSIGTSGSGTQYF.

The V gene is TRBV4-1, the J gene TRBJ2-7, with 7 nucleotides matching TRBD1. Germline V gene data show CDR1 as MGHRA and CDR2 as YSYEKL. After removal of 1 base from V and 3 bases from J, the junction contained 3 bases not matched to a gene. The CDR3 totals 14 residues. The CDR3 loop reads CASSQGQGDYEQYF. The CDR3 DNA is TGCGCCAGCAGCCAAGGGCAGGGGGACTACGAGCAGTACTTC.

J is TRBJ2-5 and V is TRBV12-3 or TRBV12-4; 10 nucleotides agree with TRBD2. V shed 4 bases and J 4 bases; nucleotides not matched to a gene: 6. CDR3 length equals 15 residues. As DNA, the CDR3 is TGTGCCAGCAGTTATATAGCGGGAGGAGGAGAGACCCAGTACTTC. Its translation: CASSYIAGGGETQYF.

As for this clonotype: Lacking the conserved final phenylalanine or tryptophan, this CDR3 likely reflects a read error. The chain recombines TRBV27 with TRBJ2-1; 13 bases fit TRBD2. The germline V gene has CDR1 MNHEY and CDR2 SMNVEV (reference sequence). The V segment lost 5 bases and the J segment 9 bases; nucleotides outside the gene matches: 7. This CDR3 region has 15 residues. The CDR3: CASSELAGGFGEQFS. Here the CDR3 DNA reads TGTGCCAGCAGTGAACTAGCGGGGGGGTTTGGTGAGCAGTTCTCC.

The V and J genes are TRBV7-9 and TRBJ2-7, with D perhaps matching TRBD1 (6 bases). Germline CDR1 reads SEHNR; CDR2 reads FQNEAQ (reference sequence). The CDR3 covers 14 residues. The V gene lost 5 bases and the J gene lost 8 bases, with 19 bases spanning the gap. The CDR3 sequence: CASSPGTPSIKQYF. DNA for the CDR3: TGTGCCAGCAGCCCCGGGACACCTTCTATCAAGCAGTACTTC.

About this clonotype itself: A single base separates this from a much larger clone, so it may be a read error. The chain recombines TRBV7-2 with TRBJ2-1, with 7 bases fitting TRBD2. Germline V lookup: CDR1 SGHTA, CDR2 FQGNSA. V gave up 7 bases and J gave up 10 bases; unmatched junction bases: 13. This CDR3 is built from 14 residues. Here the CDR3 DNA reads TGTGCCAGCACCAATCCGGGACTAACCTACGAGCAGTTCTTC. It yields the protein CASTNPGLTYEQFF.

The chain links TRBV2 to TRBJ2-4; maybe TRBD1 (7 bases). With 6 bases removed from V and 3 bases from J, the gap between germline ends came to 15 bases. From germline, CDR1 is SNHLY and CDR2 FYNNEI. The CDR3 length is 15 residues. In DNA form, the CDR3 reads TGTGCCAGCAGAAGACAGGGACTTGACAAAAACATTCAGTACTTC. Protein sequence: CASRRQGLDKNIQYF. Variable domain in full (rest from reference TRBV2 and TRBJ2-4): EPEVTQTPSHQVTQMGQEVILRCVPISNHLYFYWYRQILGQKVEFLVSFYNNEISEKSEIFDDQFSVERPDGSNFTLKIRSTKLEDSAMYFCASRRQGLDKNIQYFGAGTRLSVL.

This clonotype was counted between two and nine times. This sequence joins TRBV5-6 and TRBJ1-1; a weak D match, TRBD1 (6 bases). This CDR3 is 15 amino acids long. Germline V gene data show CDR1 as SGHDT and CDR2 as YYEEEE. Trimming pared 2 bases from V and 3 bases from J, leaving 14 bases between. CDR3 nucleotide sequence: TGTGCCAGCAGCTTTCGGGGGGCCCCACACACTGAAGCTTTCTTT. Translating it yields CASSFRGAPHTEAFF.